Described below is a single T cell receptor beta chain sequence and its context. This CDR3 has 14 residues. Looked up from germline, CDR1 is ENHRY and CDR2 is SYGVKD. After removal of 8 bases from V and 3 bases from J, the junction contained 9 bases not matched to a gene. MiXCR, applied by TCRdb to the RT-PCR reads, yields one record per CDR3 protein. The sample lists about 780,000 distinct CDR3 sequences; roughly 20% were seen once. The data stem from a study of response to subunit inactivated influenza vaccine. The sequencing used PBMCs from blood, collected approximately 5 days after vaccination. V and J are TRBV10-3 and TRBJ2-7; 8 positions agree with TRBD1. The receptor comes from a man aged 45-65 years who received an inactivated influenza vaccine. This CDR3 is CAIDRSGQGYEQYF. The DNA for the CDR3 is TGTGCCATCGATAGATCCGGACAGGGCTACGAGCAGTACTTC.